Listed below are T cell receptor beta chains from one sample, sequenced in a study of T cell changes during pregnancy in multiple sclerosis. Generated by immunoSEQ multiplex PCR, the TCRdb table keeps only in-frame clones and is missing some. The sample includes about 70,000 clones, about 95% of them seen just once. Sequencing used peripheral blood, obtained in the third trimester of pregnancy. These receptors all come from a female donor with multiple sclerosis, enrolled in a pregnancy study. Both conserved end residues are part of each CDR3. D genes are given only for firm matches. Expanded clones are given a class, and other clones once, few, many or no size at all.

CDR3: CASSLRTLSGAGNTIYF; DNA: TGTGCCAGCAGCTTAAGGACCCTCTCGGGGGCTGGAAACACCATATATTTT; J: TRBJ1-3; D: NA; size: NA; V: TRBV7-2
CDR3: CAWSGLRGWNYGYTF; DNA: TGTGCCTGGAGTGGCCTCAGGGGATGGAACTATGGCTACACCTTC; J: TRBJ1-2; D: NA; size: NA; V: TRBV30
CDR3: CASSPSGNSGGSIFF; DNA: TGTGCCAGCTCACCATCTGGGAATAGCGGGGGGAGTATCTTCTTC; J: TRBJ2-1; D: TRBD2; size: NA; V: TRBV18
CDR3: CASSARDGTGYQPQHF; DNA: TGTGCCAGTAGTGCAAGAGACGGGACAGGGTATCAGCCCCAGCATTTT; J: TRBJ1-5; D: TRBD1; size: NA; V: TRBV19
CDR3: CASSDVSGNTIYF; DNA: TGTGCCAGCAGTGACGTCTCTGGAAACACCATATATTTT; J: TRBJ1-3; D: NA; size: NA; V: TRBV2
CDR3: CASSSGLLGYEQYF; DNA: TGCGCCAGCAGCTCTGGCCTTCTCGGGTACGAGCAGTACTTC; J: TRBJ2-7; D: NA; size: NA; V: TRBV5-1
CDR3: CASSLGPGGYEQYF; DNA: TGTGCCAGCAGCTTGGGACCTGGAGGCTACGAGCAGTACTTC; J: TRBJ2-7; D: NA; size: NA; V: TRBV5-4
CDR3: CASSPVAASTDTQYF; DNA: TGTGCCAGCAGCCCGGTAGCGGCCAGCACAGATACGCAGTATTTT; J: TRBJ2-3; D: NA; size: NA; V: TRBV7-3
CDR3: CASSQDIGTGGTGELFF; DNA: TGTGCCAGCAGCCAAGATATCGGGACAGGGGGTACCGGGGAGCTGTTTTTT; J: TRBJ2-2; D: TRBD1; size: NA; V: TRBV4-2
CDR3: CASSELGRGTEAFF; DNA: TGTGCCAGCAGTGAATTGGGACGGGGGACTGAAGCTTTCTTT; J: TRBJ1-1; D: NA; size: NA; V: TRBV25-1
CDR3: CASSPRRGTEQPQHF; DNA: TGTGCCAGCAGCCCCCGCAGGGGGACGGAGCAGCCCCAGCATTTT; J: TRBJ1-5; D: TRBD1; size: NA; V: TRBV7-2
CDR3: CASSLTGSYTF; DNA: TGCGCCAGCAGCTTAACAGGGAGCTACACCTTC; J: TRBJ1-2; D: NA; size: NA; V: TRBV5-1
CDR3: CASSREGDRGYEQYF; DNA: TGCGCCAGCAGCCGAGAAGGGGACAGGGGCTACGAGCAGTACTTC; J: TRBJ2-7; D: TRBD1; size: NA; V: TRBV4-1
CDR3: CASSADRLMNTEAFF; DNA: TGTGCCAGCAGTGCCGACAGGCTGATGAACACTGAAGCTTTCTTT; J: TRBJ1-1; D: NA; size: NA; V: TRBV27
CDR3: CASRLRGEDEQYF; DNA: TGTGCCAGTCGCTTGCGAGGCGAGGACGAGCAGTACTTC; J: TRBJ2-7; D: NA; size: NA; V: TRBV27
CDR3: CASSLYAGDSTLGSPLHF; DNA: TGTGCCAGCAGTTTATATGCCGGGGACAGTACATTAGGTTCACCCCTCCACTTT; J: TRBJ1-6; D: TRBD1; size: NA; V: TRBV27
CDR3: CASSKISSGPSYNEQFF; DNA: TGCGCCAGCAGCAAAATTTCTAGCGGACCTTCCTACAATGAGCAGTTCTTC; J: TRBJ2-1; D: TRBD2; size: NA; V: TRBV4-1
CDR3: CAWTQQGLRAFF; DNA: TGTGCCTGGACCCAACAGGGGTTGAGGGCTTTCTTT; J: TRBJ1-1; D: TRBD1; size: NA; V: TRBV30
CDR3: CASTRGGYSGNTIYF; DNA: TGTGCCAGCACCCGAGGGGGCTACTCTGGAAACACCATATATTTT; J: TRBJ1-3; D: TRBD1; size: NA; V: TRBV7-2
CDR3: CASTSMTGVDSPLHF; DNA: TGTGCCAGCACCTCCATGACAGGGGTGGATTCACCCCTCCACTTT; J: TRBJ1-6; D: TRBD1; size: NA; V: TRBV7-6
CDR3: CASSDERGDTGELFF; DNA: TGTGCCAGCAGTGATGAGCGGGGGGACACCGGGGAGCTGTTTTTT; J: TRBJ2-2; D: TRBD2; size: NA; V: TRBV2
CDR3: CASRPGQGITDTQYF; DNA: TGTGCCAGCAGGCCGGGACAGGGGATCACAGATACGCAGTATTTT; J: TRBJ2-3; D: TRBD1; size: NA; V: TRBV6-5
CDR3: CASSPGQLSLYGYTF; DNA: TGCGCCAGCAGCCCTGGACAGCTATCACTCTATGGCTACACCTTC; J: TRBJ1-2; D: NA; size: NA; V: TRBV4-3
CDR3: CATRLAGVTDTQYF; DNA: TGTGCCACGAGACTAGCGGGGGTCACAGATACGCAGTATTTT; J: TRBJ2-3; D: TRBD2; size: once; V: TRBV15
CDR3: CASSHEAGQGDDGYTF; DNA: TGCGCCAGCAGCCACGAGGCTGGACAGGGGGACGATGGCTACACCTTC; J: TRBJ1-2; D: TRBD1; size: NA; V: TRBV4-3
CDR3: CASSWEVGEQYF; DNA: TGTGCCAGCAGTTGGGAGGTGGGGGAGCAGTACTTC; J: TRBJ2-7; D: NA; size: NA; V: TRBV2
CDR3: CASSGGVLQKLFF; DNA: TGTGCCAGCAGTGGCGGGGTTCTGCAAAAACTGTTTTTT; J: TRBJ1-4; D: NA; size: NA; V: TRBV25-1
CDR3: CASSPPRSAGETQYF; DNA: TGTGCCAGCAGCCCCCCCCGGTCCGCGGGAGAGACCCAGTACTTC; J: TRBJ2-5; D: NA; size: NA; V: TRBV7-2
CDR3: CASSLPVLGVSNEQFF; DNA: TGTGCCAGCAGCCTTCCCGTCCTCGGAGTGTCGAATGAGCAGTTCTTC; J: TRBJ2-1; D: NA; size: NA; V: TRBV9
CDR3: CSVRTVRLGYTF; DNA: TGCAGCGTGAGGACAGTTCGTCTTGGCTACACCTTC; J: TRBJ1-2; D: NA; size: NA; V: TRBV29-1
CDR3: CASRDRGNGEQYF; DNA: TGTGCCAGTCGGGACAGGGGTAACGGCGAGCAGTACTTC; J: TRBJ2-7; D: TRBD1; size: NA; V: TRBV19
CDR3: CASSQGASRYGYTF; DNA: TGCGCCAGCAGCCAAGGGGCCAGTCGATATGGCTACACCTTC; J: TRBJ1-2; D: NA; size: NA; V: TRBV4-1
CDR3: CASSLLAGSYNEQFF; DNA: TGCGCCAGCAGCTTATTAGCCGGGTCCTACAATGAGCAGTTCTTC; J: TRBJ2-1; D: NA; size: NA; V: TRBV5-1
CDR3: CASSLTLGQSRANVLTF; DNA: TGTGCCAGCAGCCTTACCCTAGGACAAAGTCGGGCCAACGTCCTGACTTTC; J: TRBJ2-6; D: NA; size: NA; V: TRBV7-1
CDR3: CASSVPGLAGRETQYF; DNA: TGTGCCAGCAGCGTGCCGGGACTAGCCGGTAGGGAGACCCAGTACTTC; J: TRBJ2-5; D: TRBD2; size: few; V: TRBV9
CDR3: CASSIRGASDTQYF; DNA: TGTGCCAGTAGTATCCGGGGGGCCTCAGATACGCAGTATTTT; J: TRBJ2-3; D: NA; size: NA; V: TRBV19
CDR3: CASSSGLAGYLDEYF; DNA: TGTGCCAGCTCAAGCGGACTAGCGGGGTATCTTGATGAGTACTTC; J: TRBJ2-7; D: TRBD2; size: NA; V: TRBV18
CDR3: CASSLRGGGGTDTQYF; DNA: TGTGCCAGCAGCTTGCGGGGGGGCGGGGGCACAGATACGCAGTATTTT; J: TRBJ2-3; D: TRBD2; size: NA; V: TRBV7-2
CDR3: CASSLQTGLYAFNYGYTF; DNA: TGTGCCAGCAGCTTACAAACAGGGCTTTATGCCTTTAACTATGGCTACACCTTC; J: TRBJ1-2; D: NA; size: NA; V: TRBV11-2
CDR3: CASSLEGTGTGGANVLTF; DNA: TGTGCCAGCAGCTTAGAAGGGACAGGGACGGGGGGGGCCAACGTCCTGACTTTC; J: TRBJ2-6; D: TRBD1; size: NA; V: TRBV11-3
CDR3: CASSPGTGWSGANVLTF; DNA: TGTGCCAGCAGTCCCGGGACAGGGTGGTCTGGGGCCAACGTCCTGACTTTC; J: TRBJ2-6; D: TRBD1; size: NA; V: TRBV27
CDR3: CASSRDRADNSPLHF; DNA: TGTGCCAGCAGCCGGGACAGGGCCGATAATTCACCCCTCCACTTT; J: TRBJ1-6; D: TRBD1; size: NA; V: TRBV7-6
CDR3: CANQGPGTEAFF; DNA: TGTGCCAACCAAGGGCCGGGGACTGAAGCTTTCTTT; J: TRBJ1-1; D: NA; size: NA; V: TRBV10-3
CDR3: CASSAHSFGLETQYF; DNA: TGTGCCAGCAGCGCACACTCCTTCGGGTTAGAGACCCAGTACTTC; J: TRBJ2-5; D: NA; size: NA; V: TRBV5-6
CDR3: CASSWTVDQPQHF; DNA: TGTGCCAGCAGCTGGACTGTTGATCAGCCCCAGCATTTT; J: TRBJ1-5; D: NA; size: NA; V: TRBV5-5
CDR3: CASSSGQVITDTQYF; DNA: TGTGCCAGTAGTAGCGGACAGGTTATAACAGATACGCAGTATTTT; J: TRBJ2-3; D: TRBD1; size: NA; V: TRBV19